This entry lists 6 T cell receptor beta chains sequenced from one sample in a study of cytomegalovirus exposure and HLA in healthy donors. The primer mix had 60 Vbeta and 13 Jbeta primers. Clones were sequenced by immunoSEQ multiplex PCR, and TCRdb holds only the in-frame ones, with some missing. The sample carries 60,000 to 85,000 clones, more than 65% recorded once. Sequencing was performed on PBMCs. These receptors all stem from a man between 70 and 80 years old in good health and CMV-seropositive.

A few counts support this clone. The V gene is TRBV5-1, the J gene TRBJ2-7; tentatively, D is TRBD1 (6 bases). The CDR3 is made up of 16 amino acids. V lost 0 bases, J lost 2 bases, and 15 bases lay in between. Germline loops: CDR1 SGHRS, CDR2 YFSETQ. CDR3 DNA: TGCGCCAGCAGCTTGGACAGGGTTGAACTCGCCTACGAGCAGTACTTC. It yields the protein CASSLDRVELAYEQYF.

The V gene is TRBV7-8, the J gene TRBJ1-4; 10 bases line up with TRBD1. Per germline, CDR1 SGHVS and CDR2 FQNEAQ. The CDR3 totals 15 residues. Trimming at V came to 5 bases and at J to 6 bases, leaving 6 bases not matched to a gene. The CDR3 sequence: CASSTGQGVDEKLFF. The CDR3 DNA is TGTGCCAGCAGCACAGGACAGGGGGTCGATGAAAAACTGTTTTTT. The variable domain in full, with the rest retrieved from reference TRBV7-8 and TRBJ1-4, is GAGVSQSPRYKVAKRGQDVALRCDPISGHVSLFWYQQALGQGPEFLTYFQNEAQLDKSGLPSDRFFAERPEGSVSTLKIQRTQQEDSAVYLCASSTGQGVDEKLFFGSGTQLSVL.

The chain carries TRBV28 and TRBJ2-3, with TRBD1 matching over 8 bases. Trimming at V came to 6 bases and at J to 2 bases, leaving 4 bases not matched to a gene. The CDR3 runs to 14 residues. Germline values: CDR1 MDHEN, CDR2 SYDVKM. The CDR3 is CASSGTGITDTQYF. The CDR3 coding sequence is TGTGCCAGCAGCGGGACAGGCATCACAGATACGCAGTATTTT.

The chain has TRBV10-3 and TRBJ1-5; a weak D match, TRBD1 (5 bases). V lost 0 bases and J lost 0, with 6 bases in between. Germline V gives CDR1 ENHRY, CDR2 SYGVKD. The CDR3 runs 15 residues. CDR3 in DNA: TGTGCCATCAGTGAGTCGGGGGGTAGCAATCAGCCCCAGCATTTT. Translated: CAISESGGSNQPQHF.

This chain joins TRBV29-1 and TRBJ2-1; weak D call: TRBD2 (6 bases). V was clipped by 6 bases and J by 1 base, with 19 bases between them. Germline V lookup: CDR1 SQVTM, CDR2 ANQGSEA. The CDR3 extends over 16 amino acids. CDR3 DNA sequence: TGCAGCGTCCAAAGGTCGGGACTCCATTCCTACAATGAGCAGTTCTTC. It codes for CSVQRSGLHSYNEQFF.

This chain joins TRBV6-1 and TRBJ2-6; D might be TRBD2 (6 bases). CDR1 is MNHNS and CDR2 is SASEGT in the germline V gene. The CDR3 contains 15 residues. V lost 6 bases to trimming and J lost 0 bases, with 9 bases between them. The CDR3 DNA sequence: TGTGCCAGCAGGGACGGGAGCTCTGGGGCCAACGTCCTGACTTTC. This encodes CASRDGSSGANVLTF.